Presented here are 24 T cell receptor beta chains from one specimen sequenced in a study of T cell responses to AZD1222 COVID-19 vaccine. Repertoires were generated with immunoSEQ multiplex PCR, while TCRdb's copy carries only in-frame clones and drops some. Counted here are about 85,000 clones, nearly 90% occurring once; the ten biggest clones make up approximately 5.5%. The sample was peripheral blood, taken on day 0 of AZD1222 vaccination. These receptors came from an adult in good health.

The J gene is TRBJ2-7, the V gene TRBV9, with TRBD2 matching over 8 bases. There are 13 residues in the CDR3. Germline V gene data show CDR1 as SGDLS and CDR2 as YYNGEE. V lost 4 bases and J lost 7; bases outside the gene matches: 7. In nucleotides, the CDR3 is TGTGCCAGCAGCCCAATCCCGGGGGGGGAGCAGTACTTC. Translation: CASSPIPGGEQYF.

The J gene is TRBJ1-2, the V gene TRBV27; D is possibly TRBD1 (6 bases). V lost 11 bases to trimming and J lost 2 bases, with 9 bases between them. The CDR3 covers 11 residues. CDR1 is MNHEY and CDR2 is SMNVEV in the germline V gene (reference sequence). CDR3 region: CAAGGNYGYTF. CDR3 bases: TGTGCCGCGGGGGGCAACTATGGCTACACCTTC.

V is TRBV7-9 and J is TRBJ2-1; 8 bases are shared with TRBD2. Germline V CDR1 and CDR2: SEHNR, FQNEAQ (reference sequence). The CDR3 totals 16 residues. The V gene end was trimmed by 5 bases and the J gene end by 5 bases; junction bases not matched to a gene: 11. Written as DNA, the CDR3 is TGTGCCAGCAGCCACTCTAACCTAGCGGGTGACAATGAGCAGTTCTTC. Amino acids: CASSHSNLAGDNEQFF.

The chain employs TRBV28 and TRBJ1-5; D is perhaps TRBD1 (5 bases). Trimming removed 1 base from V and 6 bases from J, with 10 bases in between. The CDR3 runs to 14 residues. Per the germline V gene, CDR1 is MDHEN and CDR2 is SYDVKM. The CDR3 spells CASSLLGAGQPQHF. CDR3 coding DNA: TGTGCCAGCAGTTTATTAGGGGCCGGTCAGCCCCAGCATTTT.

The rearrangement joins TRBV6-2 or TRBV6-3 to TRBJ2-3, with D tentatively TRBD2 (6 bases). The CDR3 extends over 20 amino acids. V lost 0 bases and J lost 2, with 24 bases in between. Germline V CDR1 and CDR2: MNHEY, SVGEGT. CDR3 sequence: CASSYSTRPSAFFYTDTQYF. The CDR3 region has the DNA TGTGCCAGCAGTTACTCGACCCGGCCTAGCGCGTTTTTTTACACAGATACGCAGTATTTT.

The J gene is TRBJ1-1, the V gene TRBV6-2 or TRBV6-3; D uncertain. CDR1 and CDR2 (germline): MNHEY, SVGEGT. V lost 2 bases and J lost 3, with 1 base in between. The CDR3 has 11 residues. CDR3 nucleotide sequence: TGTGCCAGCAGTTACGACACTGAAGCTTTCTTT. It translates to CASSYDTEAFF.

The chain is built from TRBV23-1 and TRBJ1-1; TRBD1 aligns across 12 bases. TRBV23-1 is known as an ORF, though its function is uncertain. The CDR3 has 16 residues. Trimming at V came to 6 bases and at J to 4 bases, leaving 9 bases not matched to a gene. The CDR3 loop reads CASSHTGTGGRTEAFF. Written as DNA, the CDR3 is TGCGCCAGCAGCCACACCGGGACAGGGGGCCGCACTGAAGCTTTCTTT.

The chain employs TRBV28 and TRBJ1-3, with D uncertain. Trimming pared 4 bases from V and 5 bases from J, leaving 6 bases between. Per the germline V gene, CDR1 is MDHEN and CDR2 is SYDVKM. CDR3 length: 12 residues. Written as DNA, the CDR3 is TGTGCCAGCAGTTCTACCAGAAACACCATATATTTT. Its protein product is CASSSTRNTIYF. The full variable domain, rest sourced from reference TRBV28 and TRBJ1-3, is DVKVTQSSRYLVKRTGEKVFLECVQDMDHENMFWYRQDPGLGLRLIYFSYDVKMKEKGDIPEGYSVSREKKERFSLILESASTNQTSMYLCASSSTRNTIYFGEGSWLTVV.

The V call is TRBV27, the J call TRBJ2-1; 7 bases map to TRBD2. The J segment lost 0 bases and the V segment lost 6 bases, leaving 8 bases of the junction unmatched. CDR1 is MNHEY, CDR2 SMNVEV, per germline (reference sequence). This CDR3 contains 16 residues. CDR3 region: CASSLHGGSSYNEQFF. CDR3 in DNA: TGTGCCAGCAGCCTCCACGGGGGGAGCTCCTACAATGAGCAGTTCTTC.

The chain combines TRBV19 with TRBJ2-7; D assignment may be TRBD1 or TRBD2 (5 bases each). Trimming took 3 bases from V and 3 from J, leaving 12 bases between them. The CDR3 sequence is 14 residues long. Germline CDR1 is LNHDA and CDR2 is SQIVND (reference sequence). CDR3: CASSIGEGNYEQYF. The CDR3 DNA is TGTGCCAGTAGTATCGGTGAGGGGAACTACGAGCAGTACTTC.

The J gene is TRBJ1-1, the V gene TRBV15; a possible D gene is TRBD1 (5 bases). The V and J ends lost 5 bases and 0 bases respectively, with 7 bases between them. This CDR3 comprises 13 residues. Per the germline V gene, CDR1 is LNHNV and CDR2 is YYDKDF (reference sequence). CDR3 DNA: TGTGCCACCAGCCAAGGGGTGAACACTGAAGCTTTCTTT. It codes for CATSQGVNTEAFF. The full variable domain, with the rest looked up from reference TRBV15 and TRBJ1-1, is DAMVIQNPRYQVTQFGKPVTLSCSQTLNHNVMYWYQQKSSQAPKLLFHYYDKDFNNEADTPDNFQSRRPNTSFCFLDIRSPGLGDTAMYLCATSQGVNTEAFFGQGTRLTVV.

This sequence joins TRBV4-1 and TRBJ1-1; D unresolved. The length of the CDR3 is 15 residues. V lost 4 bases to trimming and J lost 3 bases, with 15 bases between them. Looked up from germline, CDR1 is MGHRA and CDR2 is YSYEKL. The CDR3 is CASSPSPGRDTEAFF. CDR3 nucleotides: TGCGCCAGCAGCCCGTCCCCCGGGAGGGACACTGAAGCTTTCTTT.

The V gene is TRBV2, the J gene TRBJ1-5; tentatively, D is TRBD1 (6 bases). V dropped 5 bases and J dropped 0 bases, with 11 bases sitting between them. This CDR3 is 15 amino acids long. Germline V lookup: CDR1 SNHLY, CDR2 FYNNEI. CDR3 protein: CASSRTDYSNQPQHF. CDR3 DNA sequence: TGTGCCAGCAGTAGGACAGACTATAGCAATCAGCCCCAGCATTTT.

This clone came up a few times. The V call is TRBV2, the J call TRBJ1-2, with 8 bases identical to TRBD1. The CDR3 sequence is 14 residues long. After removal of 8 bases from V and 5 bases from J, the junction contained 10 bases not matched to a gene. The germline V gene encodes CDR1 SNHLY and CDR2 FYNNEI. The CDR3 DNA is TGTGCCAGCTCCGCCCAAGGACAGGGATATGGCTACACCTTC. Residues: CASSAQGQGYGYTF.

This chain joins TRBV28 and TRBJ1-5; D possibly corresponds to TRBD1 (6 bases). Germline CDR1 MDHEN, CDR2 SYDVKM. This CDR3 is 17 amino acids long. The V gene lost 6 bases and the J gene lost 2 bases, with 20 bases spanning the gap. CDR3 sequence: CASSTQRGAGGNQPQHF. The DNA of the CDR3 is TGTGCCAGCAGCACCCAAAGGGGGGCAGGGGGCAATCAGCCCCAGCATTTT. Using reference TRBV28 and TRBJ1-5 for the parts outside the CDR3, the full variable domain is DVKVTQSSRYLVKRTGEKVFLECVQDMDHENMFWYRQDPGLGLRLIYFSYDVKMKEKGDIPEGYSVSREKKERFSLILESASTNQTSMYLCASSTQRGAGGNQPQHFGDGTRLSIL.

CDR3 amino acids: CASSGGRGGYEQYF. DNA of the CDR3: TGTGCCAGCAGTGGGGGCAGGGGAGGCTACGAGCAGTACTTC. The gene calls are TRBV2 and TRBJ2-7; D may match TRBD1 or TRBD2 (6 bases each). This CDR3 has 14 amino acids. The germline CDR1 and CDR2 sequences are SNHLY and FYNNEI. Trimming removed 4 bases at V and 3 bases at J, with 13 bases between.

This clone has just a few counts. This chain joins TRBV28 and TRBJ1-1; D is possibly TRBD1 (5 bases). Germline V CDR1 and CDR2: MDHEN, SYDVKM. The CDR3 length is 13 residues. Between the trimmed V and J ends, which lost 5 bases and 6 bases, there was a span of 13 bases. The CDR3 nucleotides read TGTGCCAGCAGTGGGGACGGCAAACCTGAAGCTTTCTTT. The encoded protein is CASSGDGKPEAFF.

The gene calls are TRBV9 and TRBJ1-4; D is perhaps TRBD1 (6 bases). CDR1 SGDLS and CDR2 YYNGEE come from the germline V gene. The CDR3 runs to 15 residues. Between the trimmed V and J ends, which lost 2 bases and 8 bases, there was a span of 16 bases. The CDR3: CASSVRGTTREKLFF. The CDR3 nucleotides are TGTGCCAGCAGCGTCAGGGGCACAACAAGGGAAAAACTGTTTTTT.

This chain links TRBV27 with TRBJ2-7, with TRBD1 matching over 8 bases. CDR1 and CDR2 from the germline V gene are MNHEY and SMNVEV (reference sequence). CDR3 length: 14 residues. V was pared by 6 bases and J by 3 bases, with 7 bases of the junction left unmatched. CDR3 bases: TGTGCCAGCAGGACAGGGGCCGGGGTCTACGAGCAGTACTTC. Amino acid sequence: CASRTGAGVYEQYF.

This rearrangement joins TRBV7-7 to TRBJ1-2; no definite D call. This CDR3 region has 14 residues. Trimming took 8 bases from V and 5 from J, leaving 18 bases between them. Germline V gene sequence: CDR1 SSHAT, CDR2 FNYEAQ (reference sequence). In nucleotides, the CDR3 is TGTGCCAGCCCGTTGGGCAAGTTTTTTTATGGCTACACCTTC. This translates into CASPLGKFFYGYTF.

This clone is a singleton in its sample. The chain recombines TRBV15 with TRBJ2-2; D call uncertain. Trimming stripped 0 bases from V and 0 bases from J, with 14 bases between. Germline V gene sequence: CDR1 LNHNV, CDR2 YYDKDF (reference sequence). The CDR3 consists of 18 residues. The CDR3, as DNA: TGTGCCACCAGCAGAGATGGGTTAAAACTACCGAACACCGGGGAGCTGTTTTTT. This translates into CATSRDGLKLPNTGELFF. Combining the CDR3 with reference TRBV15 and TRBJ2-2 gives the whole variable domain DAMVIQNPRYQVTQFGKPVTLSCSQTLNHNVMYWYQQKSSQAPKLLFHYYDKDFNNEADTPDNFQSRRPNTSFCFLDIRSPGLGDTAMYLCATSRDGLKLPNTGELFFGEGSRLTVL.

V usage is TRBV7-8 and J usage is TRBJ1-5; D is undetermined. Deletions cut 1 base from V and 1 base from J, with 14 bases between. CDR1 is SGHVS and CDR2 is FQNEAQ in the germline V gene. The CDR3 has 17 amino acids. The CDR3, as DNA: TGTGCCAGCAGCTTAGGGACGGAAGGAGGGAGCAATCAGCCCCAGCATTTT. The encoded protein is CASSLGTEGGSNQPQHF.

The chain couples TRBV27 to TRBJ1-4; the D gene is possibly TRBD1 (6 bases). V was pared by 3 bases and J by 5 bases, with 16 bases between. Germline loops: CDR1 MNHEY, CDR2 SMNVEV (reference sequence). This CDR3 comprises 16 residues. The DNA of the CDR3 is TGTGCCAGCAGTTTCTCCCAAGGACAGTTCAATGAAAAACTGTTTTTT. Its protein is CASSFSQGQFNEKLFF.

The CDR3 coding sequence is TGTGCCAGCAGCTTAAGGGCGGTAGCGGGAGGTCTCTACAATGAGCAGTTCTTC. It specifies CASSLRAVAGGLYNEQFF. The chain is built from TRBV11-2 and TRBJ2-1; 10 bases are a match to TRBD2. The germline gives CDR1 SGHAT, CDR2 FQNNGV. The J segment lost 3 bases and the V segment lost 2 bases, leaving 10 bases of the junction unmatched. The CDR3 is 18 residues long.